This T cell receptor beta chain stems from a study of immune cell composition in non-small cell lung cancer. Trimming left V 4 bases short and J 0 bases short, with 19 bases between. CDR1 and CDR2 (germline): SQVTM, ANQGSEA. The CDR3 has 16 residues. Assay: immunoSEQ multiplex PCR; the TCRdb copy retains only in-frame clones and omits some. The sample has 5,300 or so clones, over 75% seen once. Normal lung was taken at the farthest possible site, at least 3 cm from tumour. Genomic DNA came from frozen unsorted single-cell suspensions. The sequence was obtained from a human donor with non-small cell lung cancer. Some clones in this sample may be carry-over from other donors' samples. This chain joins TRBV29-1 and TRBJ2-7, with D possibly TRBD2 on 7 matching bases. The specimen sequenced was non-adjacent lung tissue. Written as DNA, the CDR3 is TGCAGCGTTGTGCACGGAGGGGGGGGAAGCTCCTACGAGCAGTACTTC. Translation gives CSVVHGGGGSSYEQYF.